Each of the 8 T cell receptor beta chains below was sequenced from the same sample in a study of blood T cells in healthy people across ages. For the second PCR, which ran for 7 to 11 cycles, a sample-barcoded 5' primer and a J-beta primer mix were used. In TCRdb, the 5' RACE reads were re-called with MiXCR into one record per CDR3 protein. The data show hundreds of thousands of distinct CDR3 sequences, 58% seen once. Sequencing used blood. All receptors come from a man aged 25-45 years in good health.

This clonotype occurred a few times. The DNA for the CDR3 is TGTGCCAGCAGGGGACTAGCGGGAGATGAGCAGTTCTTC. Translating it yields CASRGLAGDEQFF. The chain couples TRBV12-3 or TRBV12-4 to TRBJ2-1; 14 nucleotides align to TRBD2. V shed 6 bases and J 8 bases; nucleotides not matched to a gene: 0. The CDR3 is 13 amino acids.

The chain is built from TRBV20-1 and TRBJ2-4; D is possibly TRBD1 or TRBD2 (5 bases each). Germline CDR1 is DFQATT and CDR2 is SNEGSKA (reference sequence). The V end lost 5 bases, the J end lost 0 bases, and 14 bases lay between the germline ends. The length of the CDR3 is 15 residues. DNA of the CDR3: TGCAGTGCTCTGGGGGTAAACCTAGCCAAAAACATTCAGTACTTC. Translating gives CSALGVNLAKNIQYF.

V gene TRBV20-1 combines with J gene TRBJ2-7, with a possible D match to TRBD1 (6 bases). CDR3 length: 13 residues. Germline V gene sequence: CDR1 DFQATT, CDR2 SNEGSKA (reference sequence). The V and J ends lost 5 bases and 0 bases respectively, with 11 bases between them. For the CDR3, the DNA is TGCAGTGCTTACCGACAGGACTCCTACGAGCAGTACTTC. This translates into CSAYRQDSYEQYF.

The DNA for the CDR3 is TGTGCCACCAGCAGAGCCGGAGGACAGGCCTACGAGCAGTACTTC. It is translated as CATSRAGGQAYEQYF. The chain links TRBV15 to TRBJ2-7; TRBD1 agrees at 7 bases. The CDR3 consists of 15 residues. The V segment lost 1 base and the J segment 2 bases; nucleotides outside the gene matches: 5. Germline V gene sequence: CDR1 LNHNV, CDR2 YYDKDF (reference sequence).

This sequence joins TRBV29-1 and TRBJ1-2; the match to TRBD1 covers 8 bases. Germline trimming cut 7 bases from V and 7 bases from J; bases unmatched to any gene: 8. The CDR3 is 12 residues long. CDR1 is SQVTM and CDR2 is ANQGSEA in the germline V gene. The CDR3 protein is CSADRGSGGYTF. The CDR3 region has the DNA TGCAGCGCCGACAGGGGCTCCGGTGGCTACACCTTC.

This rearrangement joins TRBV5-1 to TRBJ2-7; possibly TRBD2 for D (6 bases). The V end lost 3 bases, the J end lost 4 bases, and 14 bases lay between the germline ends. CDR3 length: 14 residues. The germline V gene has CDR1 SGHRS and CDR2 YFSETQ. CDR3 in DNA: TGCGCCAGCAGCTCAACCGGGACTGGGTACGAGCAGTACTTC. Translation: CASSSTGTGYEQYF.

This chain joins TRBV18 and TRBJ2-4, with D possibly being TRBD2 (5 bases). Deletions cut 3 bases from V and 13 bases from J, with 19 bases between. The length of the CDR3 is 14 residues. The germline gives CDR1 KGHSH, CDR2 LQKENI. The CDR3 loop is CASSPRTGLWEQYF. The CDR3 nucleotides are TGTGCCAGCTCACCGAGGACGGGCTTATGGGAGCAGTACTTC.

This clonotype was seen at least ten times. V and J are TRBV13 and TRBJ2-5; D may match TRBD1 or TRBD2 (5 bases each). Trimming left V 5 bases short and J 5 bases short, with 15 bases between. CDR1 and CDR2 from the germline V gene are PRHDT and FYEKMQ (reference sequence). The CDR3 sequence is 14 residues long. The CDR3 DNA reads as TGTGCCAGCAGCATCCCGACAGAGGGGGAGACCCAGTACTTC. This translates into CASSIPTEGETQYF.